This entry lists 3 T cell receptor beta chains sequenced from one sample in a study of response to subunit inactivated influenza vaccine. TCRdb processed the RT-PCR reads anew with MiXCR; each CDR3 protein has one entry. The sample holds around 750,000 distinct CDR3 sequences, 20% to 25% seen once. The sample was PBMCs from blood, taken 4 to 6 days after vaccination. The origin of the receptors is a man aged 45-65 years who received an inactivated influenza vaccine.

The chain employs TRBV20-1 and TRBJ2-1; TRBD1 agrees at 12 bases. CDR1 is DFQATT and CDR2 is SNEGSKA in the germline V gene (reference sequence). The CDR3 length is 17 residues. V lost 3 bases to trimming and J lost 9 bases; unmatched junction nucleotides: 15. CDR3 DNA sequence: TGCAGTGCTAGCCCCCTACCCCGGGACAGGGGGCTAAGTGAGCAGTTCTTC. Protein: CSASPLPRDRGLSEQFF.

This clonotype was detected only a few times. The junction shows a germline mismatch at one end, possibly a read error. This chain uses TRBV5-1 with TRBJ1-6, with 8 bases matching TRBD1. Germline CDR1 is SGHRS and CDR2 is YFSETQ. The CDR3 sequence is 15 residues long. The CDR3 here is CASSLGTGYTSPLHF. Here the CDR3 DNA reads TGCGCCAGCAGCTTGGGGACAGGGTATACTTCACCCCTCCACTTT.

This clonotype has a count of ten or more. The chain recombines TRBV4-2 with TRBJ2-6; tentatively, D is TRBD2 (5 bases). Germline loops: CDR1 LGHNA, CDR2 YNFKEQ. The CDR3 loop spans 15 amino acids. V was clipped by 4 bases and J by 1 base, with 8 bases between them. CDR3 loop: CASSPRLSGANVLTF. As DNA, the CDR3 is TGTGCCAGCAGCCCCCGACTATCTGGGGCCAACGTCCTGACTTTC.